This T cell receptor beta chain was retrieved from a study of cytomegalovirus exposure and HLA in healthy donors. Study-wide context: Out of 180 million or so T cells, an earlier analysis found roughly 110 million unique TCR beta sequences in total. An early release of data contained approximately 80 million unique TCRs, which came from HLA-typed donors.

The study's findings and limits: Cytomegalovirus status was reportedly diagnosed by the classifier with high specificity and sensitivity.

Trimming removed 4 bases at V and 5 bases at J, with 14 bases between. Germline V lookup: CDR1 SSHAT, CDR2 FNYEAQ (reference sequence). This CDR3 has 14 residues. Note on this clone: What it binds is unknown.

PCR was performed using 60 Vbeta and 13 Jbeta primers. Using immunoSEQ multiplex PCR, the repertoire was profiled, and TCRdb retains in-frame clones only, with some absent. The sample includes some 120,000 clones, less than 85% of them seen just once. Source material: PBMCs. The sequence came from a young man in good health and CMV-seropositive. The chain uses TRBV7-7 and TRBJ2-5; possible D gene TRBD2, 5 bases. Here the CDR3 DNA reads TGTGCCAGCAGCTCCGGCCCCGCGGGCGAGACCCAGTACTTC. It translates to CASSSGPAGETQYF.